The present T cell receptor (beta chain) was sequenced within a study of blood T cell repertoires in COVID-19 (dated by TCRdb to between 2020 and 2021). Some background on the complete study: Collaborator samples came from the United States, Italy and Spain and covered acute and convalescent phases of COVID-19. The material from the prospective study consisted of cDNA or gDNA derived from T cells, B-cell-depleted T cells, or PBMCs. The dataset comprised deeply sampled blood TCRbeta repertoires from subjects exposed to, actively infected with, or recovered from COVID-19. Samples were obtained from the ongoing ImmuneRACE study (first 160 participants) and from over a thousand subjects provided by 6 global collaborators. The sample metadata nearly always contained a de-identified subject ID, COVID-19 status, age in years and sex. The repertoires were released in a freely available public database intended as a resource for research on the immune response to SARS-CoV-2. Where HLA class I and class II types were available, the types were taken from metadata supplied by the sample provider, not from assay-based typing. Overall study results and their limits: How much clinical and demographic metadata was included differed by source and by participant, and the metadata was provided uncurated.

A word on this clone: Its recognized antigen is unknown. No per-base quality is available; no much larger clone lies one base away.

In the prospective study, participants were roughly 18 to 100 years old, resided in under 30 geographic areas of the United States, and were enrolled through a virtual design. To assign participants to cohorts, the prospective study relied on clinical history that participants themselves reported in a screening survey and a study questionnaire. ImmuneRACE Cohort 3 recovered participants were defined by two consecutive negative NP/OP PCR tests, healthcare professional clearance, or symptom resolution. Mobile phlebotomists in the prospective study collected whole blood, serum and a nasopharyngeal or oropharyngeal swab from every participant. Prospective study participants could optionally give additional blood draws and questionnaires over an approximately 2-month period. Before DNA extraction, prospective study blood samples were shipped either frozen or at room temperature. TCRbeta CDR3 regions were amplified from genomic DNA using the immunoSEQ Assay, a bias-controlled multiplex PCR. The study's processing was this. Within the assay, amplification of reference gene primers was used to estimate how many nucleated cells each sample contained. Sequence reads were collapsed and filtered to measure the absolute abundance of every unique TCRbeta CDR3 rearrangement. For each sample, productive Simpson clonality was calculated as the square root of Simpson's diversity index over productive rearrangements. As stored in TCRdb, this immuneACCESS dataset retains in-frame rearrangements with V and J assigned. A fraction of the clones does not appear; measured against another copy, unresolved V genes explain less than half of the discrepancy, and the remainder lacks a known reason. Clonal size and the V and J genes are those of that table, whereas D and trimming came from the DNA. The sample table shows a few hundred thousand clones, and roughly 90% are seen once. The top ten constitute 1.7% of the sample.

V drops 7 bases and J drops 1 base, leaving 11 bases in between. Including cysteine and phenylalanine, the CDR3 has 14 amino acids. Only the CDR3 portion is preserved as DNA: 42 bases, with reading frame beginning at the first base. CDR1 and CDR2, looked up from the germline V gene (reference sequence), are LNHDA and SQIVND. This TCR came from a woman aged 25 to 39 who had recovered from COVID-19. The sequenced material came from PBMCs or T cells enriched from blood (not recorded which). The chain employs TRBV19 and TRBJ1-5; perhaps TRBD1 is the D gene, with 5 bases matching. Here the CDR3 is given as CASTSGGSNQPQHF. The DNA reads as follows: TGTGCCAGTACCAGCGGGGGAAGCAATCAGCCCCAGCATTTT.